Following are 21 T cell receptor beta chains from one sample sequenced in a study of somatic mutations in cytotoxic T cells in rheumatoid arthritis. Some clones are missing from TCRdb's copy, which holds only in-frame ones; the method was immunoSEQ multiplex PCR. The repertoire holds 13,000 to 15,000 clones, with over 65% as singletons. Specimen: CD8+ T cells sorted from blood. The receptors originated from an adult with rheumatoid arthritis.

The chain carries TRBV6-1 and TRBJ2-7; D is ambiguous. Trimming removed 0 bases from V and 3 bases from J, with 3 bases in between. The germline V gene encodes CDR1 MNHNS and CDR2 SASEGT. The CDR3 covers 12 residues. Here the CDR3 reads CASSEAVYEQYF. In DNA form, the CDR3 reads TGTGCCAGCAGTGAAGCCGTCTACGAGCAGTACTTC.

This clone was counted once. This chain connects TRBV27 to TRBJ1-4; TRBD1 might be the D (6 bases). The CDR3 spans 12 residues. V was trimmed by 4 bases and J by 8 bases, leaving 8 bases between them. The germline gives CDR1 MNHEY, CDR2 SMNVEV (reference sequence). The CDR3 nucleotides read TGTGCCAGCAGTTCCGGGGGCGAAAAACTGTTTTTT. Encoded protein: CASSSGGEKLFF.

This clone was seen only once. The sample carries other DNA sequences with the same CDR3. The chain carries TRBV4-1 and TRBJ2-1, with 12 bases that match TRBD2. Trimming at V came to 0 bases and at J to 4 bases, leaving 1 base not matched to a gene. This CDR3 has 16 amino acids. Germline assignment: CDR1 MGHRA and CDR2 YSYEKL. The CDR3 DNA follows: TGCGCCAGCAGCCAAGAGGGGACTAGCGGGTACAATGAGCAGTTCTTC. Amino acids: CASSQEGTSGYNEQFF.

This clone was counted a single time. V and J are TRBV19 and TRBJ1-1, with a tentative D call TRBD1 (5 bases). The CDR3 spans 13 residues. CDR1 is LNHDA and CDR2 is SQIVND in the germline V gene (reference sequence). Trimming took 10 bases from V and 0 from J, leaving 12 bases between them. The CDR3 DNA reads as TGTGCCACCAGGGAATCGGTGAACACTGAAGCTTTCTTT. Translated, it gives CATRESVNTEAFF.

The chain links TRBV28 to TRBJ1-2; 11 bases agree with TRBD1. Germline CDR1 is MDHEN and CDR2 is SYDVKM. The V and J ends lost 3 bases and 4 bases, in that order; junction bases with no gene match: 25. The CDR3 covers 22 residues. The CDR3 reads CASSLVRLRTGGRLMEGYGYTF. The CDR3 nucleotides read TGTGCCAGCAGTTTGGTCCGCCTTAGGACAGGGGGCCGCTTAATGGAGGGCTATGGCTACACCTTC.

This sequence joins TRBV28 and TRBJ1-6; D gene unclear. With 7 bases removed from V and 7 bases from J, the gap between germline ends came to 17 bases. Germline V CDR1 and CDR2: MDHEN, SYDVKM. CDR3 length: 15 residues. CDR3 DNA: TGTGCCAGCAAGGTTGGGCGTCCCTTGAATTCACCCCTCCACTTT. Translated, it gives CASKVGRPLNSPLHF.

This clone appeared once. The chain recombines TRBV6-1 with TRBJ2-7, with D tentatively TRBD2 (5 bases). The ends were cut back, 3 bases at V and 3 bases at J, with 12 bases in the middle. This CDR3 is 14 amino acids long. Per germline, CDR1 MNHNS and CDR2 SASEGT. The CDR3 reads CASSDFAGNYEQYF. The CDR3 DNA reads as TGTGCCAGCAGTGATTTCGCCGGGAACTACGAGCAGTACTTC.

This sequence joins TRBV19 and TRBJ2-1, with 8 bases lining up with TRBD2. The CDR3 is 17 amino acids. Germline CDR1 LNHDA, CDR2 SQIVND (reference sequence). After removal of 5 bases from V and 1 base from J, the junction contained 10 bases not matched to a gene. CDR3 region: CASSFRGSGVSYNEQFF. The CDR3 DNA reads as TGTGCCAGTAGTTTCCGGGGTAGCGGGGTGTCCTACAATGAGCAGTTCTTC.

This chain links TRBV5-1 with TRBJ2-2, with D hard to call. The germline gives CDR1 SGHRS, CDR2 YFSETQ. V was pared by 3 bases and J by 1 base, with 1 base between. This CDR3 comprises 12 residues. CDR3 nucleotides: TGCGCCAGCAGCTGGAACACCGGGGAGCTGTTTTTT. This sequence encodes CASSWNTGELFF.

The V and J genes are TRBV4-1 and TRBJ1-6, with a weak D call TRBD1 (5 bases). The germline V and J ends were trimmed by 0 bases and 4 bases, with 16 bases remaining between them. Germline V gene lookup returns CDR1 MGHRA and CDR2 YSYEKL. The CDR3 loop spans 18 amino acids. CDR3 DNA: TGCGCCAGCAGCCAAGATTCTACGGGGCAGATTTATAATTCACCCCTCCACTTT. Translating gives CASSQDSTGQIYNSPLHF.

The gene calls are TRBV7-9 and TRBJ2-1; a possible D gene is TRBD2 (6 bases). The CDR3 has 15 amino acids. Trimming removed 0 bases at V and 6 bases at J, with 12 bases between. The V gene's germline CDR1 is SEHNR and CDR2 FQNEAQ (reference sequence). CDR3 sequence (DNA): TGTGCCAGCAGCTTAGCGCAAGGACTATTCAATGAGCAGTTCTTC. Its translation: CASSLAQGLFNEQFF.

The rearrangement joins TRBV19 to TRBJ1-5; D might be TRBD1 (5 bases). CDR1 LNHDA and CDR2 SQIVND come from the germline V gene (reference sequence). Trimming pared 8 bases from V and 1 base from J, leaving 9 bases between. This CDR3 spans 13 amino acids. CDR3 protein: CASHQGSNQPQHF. The CDR3 DNA is TGTGCCAGTCACCAGGGAAGCAATCAGCCCCAGCATTTT.

The V call is TRBV6-1, the J call TRBJ2-1, with D possibly TRBD2 on 5 matching bases. Germline V gene sequence: CDR1 MNHNS, CDR2 SASEGT. CDR3 size: 16 residues. Trimming stripped 4 bases from V and 0 bases from J, with 13 bases between. This chain's CDR3 is CASSGLDFNSYNEQFF. The DNA of the CDR3 is TGTGCCAGCAGTGGCCTGGACTTTAACTCCTACAATGAGCAGTTCTTC.

The table lists this clone with a few counts. The rearrangement joins TRBV6-6 to TRBJ2-1; 8 bases agree with TRBD1. The CDR3 is 15 residues long. Germline-derived CDR1 and CDR2 are MNHNY and SVGAGI (reference sequence). V trimming: 7 bases; J trimming: 10 bases; junction bases outside the gene matches: 15. The CDR3 here is CASITRPQGVGEQFF. DNA for the CDR3: TGTGCCAGCATTACCCGGCCACAGGGGGTTGGGGAGCAGTTCTTC.

By sample fraction, this clone is medium-sized. The chain employs TRBV28 and TRBJ1-5, with TRBD1 matching over 7 bases. This CDR3 has 16 residues. V gave up 3 bases and J gave up 6 bases; unmatched junction bases: 11. Germline V lookup: CDR1 MDHEN, CDR2 SYDVKM. CDR3: CASSLWSTGRGQPQHF. The CDR3 bases are TGTGCCAGCAGTTTGTGGTCGACAGGGCGAGGTCAGCCCCAGCATTTT.

The chain couples TRBV27 to TRBJ2-7; 8 bases are shared with TRBD2. The CDR3 is 15 amino acids. J gave up 5 bases and V 2 bases, and 8 bases lay outside the gene matches. The germline V gene has CDR1 MNHEY and CDR2 SMNVEV (reference sequence). CDR3 nucleotides: TGTGCCAGCAGTTTAGCCCGGGGGGGCCTGAACGAGCAGTACTTC. Amino acid sequence: CASSLARGGLNEQYF.

Sample share makes this clone medium-sized. The CDR3 DNA reads as TGTGCCAGCAGCCGGGACAGTTCCTACGAGCAGTACTTC. This gives the protein CASSRDSSYEQYF. The chain is built from TRBV9 and TRBJ2-7; 7 bases agree with TRBD1. Trimming removed 4 bases from V and 1 base from J; junction bases left unmatched: 2. The CDR3 spans 13 residues. Germline V gives CDR1 SGDLS, CDR2 YYNGEE.

This clone appeared once. The chain employs TRBV5-4 and TRBJ1-5; the D gene is possibly TRBD1 (5 bases). The CDR3 loop spans 17 amino acids. From germline, CDR1 is SGHNT and CDR2 YYREEE (reference sequence). Trimming removed 1 base from V and 1 base from J, with 15 bases in between. DNA of the CDR3: TGTGCCAGCAGCTTGACCGGCGAAAGGGGCAGCAATCAGCCCCAGCATTTT. This codes for CASSLTGERGSNQPQHF.

This clone was detected a few times. This rearrangement joins TRBV30 to TRBJ1-1, with a weak D call TRBD1 (5 bases). With 2 bases removed from V and 8 bases from J, the gap between germline ends came to 15 bases. The CDR3 is 13 amino acids. Germline V gene sequence: CDR1 GTSNPN, CDR2 SVGIG (reference sequence). CDR3 sequence: CAWSRDEGSEAFF. The CDR3 DNA reads as TGTGCCTGGAGTCGGGACGAGGGTAGCGAAGCTTTCTTT. The full variable domain, its missing parts supplied by reference TRBV30 and TRBJ1-1, is SQTIHQWPATLVQPVGSPLSLECTVEGTSNPNLYWYRQAAGRGLQLLFYSVGIGQISSEVPQNLSASRPQDRQFILSSKKLLLSDSGFYLCAWSRDEGSEAFFGQGTRLTVV.

The V call is TRBV7-8, the J call TRBJ1-2, with 7 nucleotides matching TRBD1. The CDR3 is made up of 17 amino acids. The J segment lost 4 bases and the V segment lost 4 bases, leaving 15 bases of the junction unmatched. Germline CDR1 reads SGHVS; CDR2 reads FQNEAQ. DNA for the CDR3: TGTGCCAGCAGCTCAAGTGGGACAGCCCTCTGGAGCTATGGCTACACCTTC. Translated, it gives CASSSSGTALWSYGYTF.

The V call is TRBV7-6, the J call TRBJ1-5; unclear D gene. The CDR3 runs to 14 residues. Germline CDR1 SGHVS, CDR2 FNYEAQ. Trimming removed 1 base from V and 4 bases from J, with 8 bases in between. The CDR3 DNA sequence: TGTGCCAGCAGCTTAGACGCGGGGAATCAGCCCCAGCATTTT. Protein product: CASSLDAGNQPQHF.